This TCR beta chain was profiled in a study of OX40 agonist ivuxolimab in advanced cancers. Repertoires were generated with immunoSEQ multiplex PCR, while TCRdb's copy carries only in-frame clones and drops some. The table includes roughly 62,000 clones, 85% detected once. CDR1 and CDR2 (germline): MNHNS, SASEGT. The CDR3 has 15 residues. This rearrangement joins TRBV6-1 to TRBJ2-5, with D perhaps given as TRBD1 or TRBD2 (5 bases each). TRBJ2-7 matches the DNA end more closely, so the J call is doubtful. The sequenced sample was CD4+ or CD8+ T cells sorted from blood, obtained in a trial of the OX40 agonist ivuxolimab. The clonotype was recovered from an adult with an advanced solid tumor such as melanoma, head and neck, liver or kidney cancer. CDR3 nucleotide sequence: TGTGCCAGCAGTGAAGCACTCGGGACGGGCTACGAGCAGTACTTC. Protein: CASSEALGTGYEQYF.